The entry below describes one T cell receptor beta chain. The specificity of this receptor is unknown. Base quality data are lacking; no much larger clone is found one base away. Participants in the prospective study were aged about 18 to 95 years, lived in under 30 United States geographic areas, and enrolled through a virtual design. Cohort assignment in the prospective study relied on participant-reported clinical history from a screening survey and a study questionnaire. Recovered participants in ImmuneRACE Cohort 3 were defined as having two consecutive negative NP/OP PCR tests, clearance from a healthcare professional, or resolution of symptoms. Each participant in the prospective study had whole blood, serum and a nasopharyngeal or oropharyngeal swab collected by mobile phlebotomists. Additional blood draws and questionnaires over a 2-month period could optionally be provided by prospective study participants. Before DNA extraction, blood samples from the prospective study were shipped at room temperature or frozen.

The entry originates in a study of blood T cell repertoires in COVID-19 (dated by TCRdb to the early 2020s). Some background on the complete study: Samples from collaborators originated in the United States, Italy and Spain and spanned both the acute and convalescent phases of COVID-19. The samples were drawn from two sources: the first 160 participants of the ongoing ImmuneRACE study, and over 1,000 subjects contributed by 6 global collaborators. Where available, HLA class I and class II types were obtained from metadata supplied by the sample provider rather than from assay-based typing. The material from the prospective study consisted of cDNA or gDNA derived from T cells, B-cell-depleted T cells, or PBMCs. A freely available public database, intended as a resource for researchers studying the immune response to SARS-CoV-2, is where the repertoires were released. The dataset comprised deeply sampled blood TCRbeta repertoires from subjects exposed to, actively infected with, or recovered from COVID-19. Sample metadata almost always included a de-identified subject ID, COVID-19 status, age in years and sex.

TCRbeta CDR3 regions were amplified from genomic DNA using the immunoSEQ Assay, a bias-controlled multiplex PCR. From the authors' description of their analysis: Within the assay, amplification of reference gene primers was used to estimate how many nucleated cells each sample contained. To quantify the absolute abundance of each unique TCRbeta CDR3 rearrangement, sequence reads were collapsed and filtered. For each sample, productive Simpson clonality was calculated as the square root of Simpson's diversity index across productive rearrangements. TCRdb carries this immuneACCESS record with in-frame sequences only. Its versions omit some clonotypes, under half of them owing to an unresolved V gene in the studies checked, with the rest unexplained. The V and J calls and clone size come from that table; D and trimming were worked out from the DNA. Across this sample there are about 250,000 clones, with about 88% seen only once. The top ten constitute about 3% of the sample.

What the research found in general, with its limitations: Clinical and demographic metadata were provided uncurated, with the amount varying by source and participant.

There are 13 amino acids in the CDR3, from cysteine to phenylalanine inclusive. CDR3 DNA is the only sequence kept; it has 39 bases, read in frame from the first base. CDR1 and CDR2 are drawn from the germline V gene: SGHDT, YYEEEE. Deletion took 4 bases off V and 5 bases off J, with a span of 10 bases between the germline ends. Sample: PBMCs or T cells enriched from blood (not recorded which). The chain employs TRBV5-6 and TRBJ2-1; the D segment cannot be called with confidence. The receptor was derived from a woman aged 50 to 65 who had recovered from COVID-19. The nucleotides are TGTGCCAGCAGCCCGGGTCGCAACAATGAGCAGTTCTTC. Translated, this gives CASSPGRNNEQFF. Extended through the reference TRBV5-6 and TRBJ2-1 proteins, this CDR3 yields the full variable domain: DAGVTQSPTHLIKTRGQQVTLRCSPKSGHDTVSWYQQALGQGPQFIFQYYEEEERQRGNFPDRFSGHQFPNYSSELNVNALLLGDSALYLCASSPGRNNEQFFGPGTRLTVL.